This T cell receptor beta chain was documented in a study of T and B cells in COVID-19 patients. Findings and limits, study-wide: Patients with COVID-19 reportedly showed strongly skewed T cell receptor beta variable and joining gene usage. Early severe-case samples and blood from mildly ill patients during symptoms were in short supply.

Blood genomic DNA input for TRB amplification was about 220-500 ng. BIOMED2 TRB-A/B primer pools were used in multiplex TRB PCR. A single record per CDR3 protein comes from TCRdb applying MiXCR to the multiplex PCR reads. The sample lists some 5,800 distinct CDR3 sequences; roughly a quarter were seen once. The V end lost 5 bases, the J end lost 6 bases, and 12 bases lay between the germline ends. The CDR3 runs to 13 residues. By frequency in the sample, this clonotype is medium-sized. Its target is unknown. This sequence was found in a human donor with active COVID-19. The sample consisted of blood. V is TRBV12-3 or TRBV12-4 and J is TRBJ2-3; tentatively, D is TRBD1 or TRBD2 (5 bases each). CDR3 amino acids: CASSPKGPDTQYF. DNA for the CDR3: TGTGCCAGCAGTCCAAAGGGACCGGATACGCAGTATTTT.